The 11 T cell receptor beta chains given below trace back to one sample, sequenced in a study of OX40 agonist ivuxolimab in advanced cancers. Sequenced by immunoSEQ multiplex PCR; TCRdb stores in-frame clones only, minus some. The sample consists of tens of thousands of clones, 90% to 95% of them appearing once. The input for sequencing was CD4+ or CD8+ T cells sorted from blood, taken in a trial of the OX40 agonist ivuxolimab. These receptors came from an adult with an advanced solid tumor such as melanoma, head and neck, liver or kidney cancer.

This chain joins TRBV7-3 and TRBJ2-1, with 8 bases aligning to TRBD2. Germline CDR1 reads SGHTA; CDR2 reads FQGTGA. The CDR3 runs to 15 residues. Germline trimming cut 5 bases from V and 10 bases from J; bases unmatched to any gene: 13. CDR3 region: CASSPVAGTPGEQFF. Written as DNA, the CDR3 is TGTGCCAGCAGCCCAGTAGCGGGAACCCCTGGCGAGCAGTTCTTC.

CDR3 region: CSVEDLSRTNYGYTF. In nucleotides, the CDR3 is TGCAGCGTTGAAGATCTGTCTAGGACTAACTATGGCTACACCTTC. The rearrangement uses TRBV29-1 and TRBJ1-2; D uncertain. CDR1 SQVTM and CDR2 ANQGSEA come from the germline V gene. This CDR3 spans 15 amino acids. Trimming took 0 bases from V and 0 from J, leaving 11 bases between them.

The genes are TRBV9 and TRBJ1-2; 9 bases are shared with TRBD1. Germline CDR1 reads SGDLS; CDR2 reads YYNGEE. Trimming cost V 4 bases and J 4 bases; bases outside gene matches: 5. This CDR3 contains 14 residues. DNA for the CDR3: TGTGCCAGCAGCATCGCGGACAGGGGCTATGGCTACACCTTC. Its protein is CASSIADRGYGYTF.

The chain is built from TRBV28 and TRBJ2-2, with D possibly being TRBD1 (7 bases). V shed 2 bases and J shed 5 bases, with 12 bases lying between them. CDR1 and CDR2 (germline): MDHEN, SYDVKM. The CDR3 has 15 amino acids. CDR3 sequence (DNA): TGTGCCAGCAGTTTAGCGACAGGGAGGACCGGGGAGCTGTTTTTT. Translation: CASSLATGRTGELFF.

The gene calls are TRBV7-6 and TRBJ2-1; 9 bases agree with TRBD2. Germline loops: CDR1 SGHVS, CDR2 FNYEAQ. The junction had 2 bases not matched to a gene; V was cut back by 0 bases and J by 8 bases. CDR3 size: 14 residues. The CDR3 sequence is CASSLAGGGDEQFF. As DNA, the CDR3 is TGTGCCAGCAGCTTAGCGGGCGGGGGGGATGAGCAGTTCTTC.

This chain uses TRBV10-2 with TRBJ2-7, with D possibly matching TRBD2 (5 bases). CDR1 and CDR2 from the germline V gene are WSHSY and SAAADI. The V end was cut by 3 bases, the J end by 7 bases, with 10 bases between. This CDR3 spans 12 amino acids. CDR3 in DNA: TGCGCCAGCAGTGATTCTAGCCTGGAGCAGTACTTC. Its protein is CASSDSSLEQYF.

V usage is TRBV28 and J usage is TRBJ2-7; D tentatively reads TRBD1 or TRBD2 (6 bases each). This CDR3 region has 15 residues. Trimming left V 3 bases short and J 0 bases short, with 12 bases between. Germline-derived CDR1 and CDR2 are MDHEN and SYDVKM. The CDR3 nucleotides read TGTGCCAGCAGTTTTCGGGGGCCTAGCTCCTACGAGCAGTACTTC. This encodes CASSFRGPSSYEQYF.

The J gene is TRBJ2-5, the V gene TRBV11-2, with no clear D. CDR3 length equals 16 residues. Germline loops: CDR1 SGHAT, CDR2 FQNNGV. With 1 base removed from V and 3 bases from J, the gap between germline ends came to 15 bases. For the CDR3, the DNA is TGTGCCAGCAGCTTAGGACAAGGACGGCTCGAAGAGACCCAGTACTTC. This codes for CASSLGQGRLEETQYF.

V and J are TRBV7-9 and TRBJ2-1, with 8 bases aligning to TRBD2. CDR1 is SEHNR, CDR2 FQNEAQ, per germline (reference sequence). Trimming took 7 bases from V and 5 from J; bases not matched to a gene: 16. The CDR3 contains 17 residues. Here the CDR3 reads CASTSLRGSGTDNEQFF. CDR3 nucleotide sequence: TGTGCCAGCACCTCGTTGAGGGGTAGCGGGACCGACAATGAGCAGTTCTTC.

This sequence joins TRBV5-4 and TRBJ2-7; possible D gene TRBD2, 5 bases. The CDR3 is made up of 16 amino acids. V lost 0 bases to trimming and J lost 2 bases, with 15 bases between them. Per germline, CDR1 SGHNT and CDR2 YYREEE (reference sequence). In DNA form, the CDR3 reads TGTGCCAGCAGCTTGGAGGCTAGCACCTCTCCCTACGAGCAGTACTTC. Amino acid sequence: CASSLEASTSPYEQYF.

The chain combines TRBV6-4 with TRBJ2-1; 8 positions match TRBD2. With 10 bases clipped from V and 2 bases from J, the junction kept 10 bases outside the gene matches. Germline V CDR1 and CDR2: MRHNA, SNTAGT. The CDR3 is made up of 15 amino acids. The CDR3 region is CATALGLAPYNEQFF. In nucleotides, the CDR3 is TGTGCCACTGCGCTCGGACTAGCCCCCTACAATGAGCAGTTCTTC.